The clone carrying this T cell receptor (beta chain) was detected ten times or more. Its antigen remains unknown. The record originates from a study of breast tumors, draining lymph nodes, adjacent tissues. CDR1 and CDR2 (germline): DFQATT, SNEGSKA (reference sequence). The CDR3 runs to 14 residues. V was shortened by 3 bases and J by 4 bases, with 15 bases between the two germline ends. Breast cancer patients provided tissue from their axillary draining lymph nodes. TCRdb recomputed calls from the multiplex PCR reads with MiXCR, one row per CDR3 protein. The sample carries around 230,000 distinct CDR3 sequences, 30% to 35% recorded once. Study-level points and caveats: Most tumor T cells seemingly derive from lymph node, then expand in tumor. Luminal-like breast cancer showed significantly greater tumor-nontumor repertoire similarity than basal-like breast cancer did.

The rearrangement uses TRBV20-1 and TRBJ2-5; possible D gene TRBD2, 7 bases. The sequenced sample consisted of axillary lymph node tissue. The receptor's source is a female donor with breast cancer. Some clones in this sample may be carry-over from other donors' samples. As DNA, the CDR3 is TGCAGTGCTAGGCTCGAGGGAGGGGGAGAGACCCAGTACTTC. Translating gives CSARLEGGGETQYF.